The rows below give T cell receptor beta chains drawn from one sample of a study of cytomegalovirus exposure and HLA in healthy donors. Using immunoSEQ multiplex PCR, the repertoire was profiled, and TCRdb retains in-frame clones only, with some absent. The sample lists about 180,000 clones, about four fifths occurring once. Sequenced: PBMCs. The receptors originated from a woman aged 25 to 39 in good health and CMV-seronegative. The CDR3 runs from the conserved cysteine through the conserved F or W. A D gene is named only where the DNA matches it firmly. Clone size is not always given. Where it is, it says once, few, many or a class for expanded clones.

TRBJ2-4	TRBD1	TRBV30	-	CAMEDPTGAKNIQYF	TGTGCCATGGAGGACCCAACAGGGGCTAAAAACATTCAGTACTTC
TRBJ1-4	TRBD1	TRBV14	-	CASSQDRGWNEKLFF	TGTGCCAGCAGCCAGGACAGGGGGTGGAATGAAAAACTGTTTTTT
TRBJ2-3	TRBD2	TRBV29-1	-	CSVEVPYSSGGAIDTQYF	TGCAGCGTTGAAGTCCCCTATTCCAGCGGGGGGGCAATAGATACGCAGTATTTT
TRBJ2-3	TRBD1	TRBV30	-	CAWTRTGGNTDTQYF	TGTGCCTGGACTAGGACAGGGGGGAACACAGATACGCAGTATTTT
TRBJ2-7	-	TRBV5-1	-	CASSEGLTYEQYF	TGCGCCAGCAGCGAGGGACTTACCTACGAGCAGTACTTC
TRBJ2-5	TRBD2	TRBV5-8	-	CASSSRGTSGRGETQYF	TGTGCCAGCAGCTCTCGAGGGACTAGCGGTCGGGGGGAGACCCAGTACTTC
TRBJ2-3	TRBD2	TRBV7-2	few	CASSMDSVRTSGGTDTQYF	TGTGCCAGCAGCATGGATAGCGTTCGGACTAGCGGGGGCACAGATACGCAGTATTTT
TRBJ1-3	-	TRBV10-2	-	CASRPGGVSGNTIYF	TGCGCCAGCAGACCCGGGGGAGTTTCTGGAAACACCATATATTTT
TRBJ2-7	-	TRBV5-1	-	CASSLDPPGQSYEQYF	TGCGCCAGCAGCTTGGACCCGCCAGGCCAATCCTACGAGCAGTACTTC
TRBJ1-2	-	TRBV7-8	-	CASSLGGRGYTF	TGTGCCAGCAGCTTAGGAGGTCGGGGCTACACCTTC